What follows are 10 T cell receptor beta chains derived from one specimen sequenced in a study of vaccination and CD4 T cells after COVID-19. Cultured CD4+ T cell DNA was sequenced using the Oncomine TCR Beta short-read assay. One entry per CDR3 protein, called by TCRdb with MiXCR from the PCR reads. The repertoire holds about 20,000 distinct CDR3 sequences, with around half as singletons. For these TCRs, the target antigens are not known. The treatment was: roughly ten-day PBMC culture with coronavirus spike peptide pools or control peptides (ViraFEST assay). The material sequenced was CD4+ T cells from blood, cultured in vitro. The receptors were sampled from a human donor who had recovered from COVID-19.

The CDR3 reads CRVPFEGWGEDTEAFF. The CDR3 bases are TGCAGGGTGCCCTTTGAGGGTTGGGGAGAGGACACTGAAGCTTTCTTT. This chain links TRBV20-1 with TRBJ1-1; D gene unclear. Germline-derived CDR1 and CDR2 are DFQATT and SNEGSKA (reference sequence). The length of the CDR3 is 16 residues.

V usage is TRBV21-1 and J usage is TRBJ1-2. TRBV21-1 is a documented pseudogene. The CDR3 contains 15 residues. The CDR3 sequence: CASSLGGGPSYGYTF. CDR3 in DNA: TGTGCCAGCAGCTTAGGAGGTGGGCCAAGCTATGGCTACACCTTC.

The chain has TRBV20-1 and TRBJ2-5; the match to TRBD2 covers 7 bases. J gave up 5 bases and V 6 bases, and 9 bases lay outside the gene matches. This CDR3 is 13 amino acids long. From germline, CDR1 is DFQATT and CDR2 SNEGSKA (reference sequence). The CDR3 region has the DNA TGCAGTGCCGGCGGGAGTGCTCCCGAGACCCAGTACTTC. This translates into CSAGGSAPETQYF.

V gene TRBV19 combines with J gene TRBJ1-6, with D hard to call. Per germline, CDR1 LNHDA and CDR2 SQIVND (reference sequence). This CDR3 is 16 amino acids long. V was pared by 1 base and J by 6 bases, with 13 bases between. CDR3 in DNA: TGTGCCAGTAGTATAGGAAGGAGTGGCGTTAATTCACCCCTCCACTTT. Amino acids: CASSIGRSGVNSPLHF. Full variable domain (rest looked up from reference TRBV19 and TRBJ1-6): DGGITQSPKYLFRKEGQNVTLSCEQNLNHDAMYWYRQDPGQGLRLIYYSQIVNDFQKGDIAEGYSVSREKKESFPLTVTSAQKNPTAFYLCASSIGRSGVNSPLHFGNGTRLTVT.

This chain joins TRBV20-1 and TRBJ2-3, with TRBD1 matching 11 bases. CDR3 length: 14 amino acids. Germline loops: CDR1 DFQATT, CDR2 SNEGSKA (reference sequence). V trimming: 3 bases; J trimming: 4 bases; junction bases outside the gene matches: 3. CDR3 DNA sequence: TGCAGTGCTAGGGACAGGGGGCCCCCAGATACGCAGTATTTT. It specifies CSARDRGPPDTQYF.

The chain joins TRBV6-1 to TRBJ2-7; D gene unclear. V was clipped by 5 bases and J by 3 bases, with 14 bases between them. CDR3 length equals 14 residues. Germline assignment: CDR1 MNHNS and CDR2 SASEGT. The DNA of the CDR3 is TGTGCCAGCAGTCTGGACCGCTCTTTCTACGAGCAGTACTTC. It yields the protein CASSLDRSFYEQYF.

The table lists this clonotype with a count of one. The chain couples TRBV5-4 to TRBJ2-7, with TRBD2 as a possible D gene (6 bases). In germline, CDR1 is SGHNT, CDR2 YYREEE (reference sequence). V was shortened by 3 bases and J by 0 bases, with 10 bases between the two germline ends. CDR3 length: 14 residues. The CDR3 region is CASSSRDSSYEQYF. The CDR3 region has the DNA TGTGCCAGCAGCTCCCGGGACTCCTCCTACGAGCAGTACTTC. Variable domain in full (rest from reference TRBV5-4 and TRBJ2-7): ETGVTQSPTHLIKTRGQQVTLRCSSQSGHNTVSWYQQALGQGPQFIFQYYREEENGRGNFPPRFSGLQFPNYSSELNVNALELDDSALYLCASSSRDSSYEQYFGPGTRLTVT.

CDR3 bases: TGTGCCAGCAGCAGTAGACAGGCGGCCTATGGCTACACCTTC. Its protein is CASSSRQAAYGYTF. This chain links TRBV7-2 with TRBJ1-2, with D possibly being TRBD1 (6 bases). Germline CDR1 is SGHTA and CDR2 is FQGNSA. V shed 5 bases and J shed 4 bases, with 14 bases lying between them. This CDR3 has 14 residues.

The rearrangement links TRBV6-1 to TRBJ2-2; D not certain. There are 15 residues in the CDR3. Germline V gene sequence: CDR1 MNHNS, CDR2 SASEGT. V lost 5 bases and J lost 1, with 11 bases in between. The CDR3 DNA reads as TGTGCCAGCAGTCCGATGGGGAAGAACACCGGGGAGCTGTTTTTT. Its protein is CASSPMGKNTGELFF.

This chain connects TRBV6-1 to TRBJ1-5; D ambiguous. The CDR3 sequence is 16 residues long. Looked up from germline, CDR1 is MNHNS and CDR2 is SASEGT. V was pared by 0 bases and J by 7 bases, with 16 bases between. The CDR3 bases are TGTGCCAGCAGTGAAGCGCTCCCGTCGGGCGGGCAGCCCCAGCATTTT. Residues: CASSEALPSGGQPQHF.